One sample yielded the 16 T cell receptor beta chains listed below, sequenced in a study of cytomegalovirus exposure and HLA in healthy donors. 13 Jbeta primers and 60 Vbeta primers were used for the PCR. Data came from immunoSEQ multiplex PCR; TCRdb stores just in-frame clones and leaves some out. The sample consists of fewer than 85,000 clones, roughly 74% of them appearing once. Sequenced sample: PBMCs. Receptors were obtained from a man in his forties in good health and CMV-seronegative.

This clone was recorded once. V usage is TRBV7-6 and J usage is TRBJ2-1, with 12 positions matching TRBD2. The trim removed 2 bases at V and 11 bases at J, leaving 10 bases unmatched. The CDR3 is made up of 16 amino acids. Germline assignment: CDR1 SGHVS and CDR2 FNYEAQ. The CDR3 sequence is CASSLWVSLAGGKQFF. The CDR3 DNA sequence: TGTGCCAGCAGCTTATGGGTCTCACTAGCGGGAGGTAAGCAGTTCTTC.

The chain combines TRBV30 with TRBJ2-5; 9 bases match TRBD2. The CDR3 covers 14 residues. V was clipped by 4 bases and J by 5 bases; unmatched bases: 8. Germline CDR1 and CDR2: GTSNPN and SVGIG (reference sequence). CDR3 region: CAWTHASGAETQYF. The CDR3 DNA sequence: TGTGCCTGGACCCACGCTAGCGGGGCGGAGACCCAGTACTTC. Variable domain in full (rest from reference TRBV30 and TRBJ2-5): SQTIHQWPATLVQPVGSPLSLECTVEGTSNPNLYWYRQAAGRGLQLLFYSVGIGQISSEVPQNLSASRPQDRQFILSSKKLLLSDSGFYLCAWTHASGAETQYFGPGTRLLVL.

CDR3 bases: TGCGCCAGCAGCGCGTCGAGCTCCTACGAGCAGTACTTC. Translation: CASSASSSYEQYF. The genes are TRBV5-1 and TRBJ2-7; D unclear. CDR1 SGHRS and CDR2 YFSETQ come from the germline V gene. This CDR3 is built from 13 residues. Trimming shortened V by 4 bases and J by 0 bases, and 8 bases separated the two germline ends.

This clone was observed a few times. The chain joins TRBV10-1 to TRBJ2-1; perhaps TRBD1 as D (6 bases). CDR3 length equals 17 residues. CDR1 is WNHNN and CDR2 is SYGVQD in the germline V gene (reference sequence). The V and J ends lost 2 bases and 5 bases respectively, with 19 bases between them. As DNA, the CDR3 is TGCGCCAGCAGTGAGACTTACACAGGGCGCCGGAACAATGAGCAGTTCTTC. This gives the protein CASSETYTGRRNNEQFF.

The genes are TRBV4-3 and TRBJ1-2; possibly TRBD1 for D (6 bases). Germline V gene lookup returns CDR1 LGHNA and CDR2 YSLEER. This CDR3 has 15 amino acids. V lost 0 bases and J 3 bases, leaving 11 bases between the germline ends. Here the CDR3 DNA reads TGCGCCAGCAGCCAAGAAGGGGGGGTGGACTATGGCTACACCTTC. This translates into CASSQEGGVDYGYTF.

The chain couples TRBV27 to TRBJ2-5; 11 nucleotides match TRBD2. J was trimmed by 3 bases and V by 1 base; bases with no gene match: 4. Germline CDR1 and CDR2: MNHEY and SMNVEV (reference sequence). The CDR3 spans 16 residues. The CDR3 DNA reads TGTGCCAGCAGTTTATTAGCGGGGGGGCCAAAAGAGACCCAGTACTTC. This translates into CASSLLAGGPKETQYF.

This chain joins TRBV29-1 and TRBJ1-2; D gene ambiguous. The CDR3 is made up of 11 amino acids. V dropped 6 bases and J dropped 2 bases, with 7 bases sitting between them. Germline CDR1 and CDR2: SQVTM and ANQGSEA. In nucleotides, the CDR3 is TGCAGCGTGGAGGTGAACTATGGCTACACCTTC. Protein product: CSVEVNYGYTF.

V gene TRBV5-6 combines with J gene TRBJ1-5; possibly TRBD1 for D (5 bases). The CDR3 length is 15 residues. Germline V gives CDR1 SGHDT, CDR2 YYEEEE. V was shortened by 2 bases and J by 0 bases, with 9 bases between the two germline ends. The CDR3 sequence is CASSLSGFSNQPQHF. CDR3 DNA: TGTGCCAGCAGCTTATCAGGGTTTAGCAATCAGCCCCAGCATTTT.

The gene calls are TRBV9 and TRBJ1-1; 7 bases match TRBD1. The CDR3 extends over 14 amino acids. CDR1 is SGDLS and CDR2 is YYNGEE in the germline V gene. Trimming took 3 bases from V and 4 from J; bases not matched to a gene: 6. The CDR3 here is CASSETGERTEAFF. The CDR3 DNA reads as TGTGCCAGCAGCGAAACAGGGGAACGCACTGAAGCTTTCTTT.

This rearrangement joins TRBV10-3 to TRBJ1-3; 10 bases align to TRBD1. This CDR3 has 15 amino acids. Germline trimming cut 3 bases from V and 9 bases from J; bases unmatched to any gene: 8. CDR1 ENHRY and CDR2 SYGVKD come from the germline V gene. CDR3 in DNA: TGTGCCATCAGTGACTCGGGACAGGGGTCTTGCACCATATATTTT. This encodes CAISDSGQGSCTIYF.

The V call is TRBV13, the J call TRBJ2-1; the match to TRBD2 covers 11 bases. V shed 3 bases, J shed 6 bases, and the junction held 4 bases outside the gene matches. This CDR3 contains 15 residues. CDR1 is PRHDT and CDR2 is FYEKMQ in the germline V gene (reference sequence). The CDR3 sequence: CASSLDSGGANEQFF. DNA of the CDR3: TGTGCCAGCAGCTTGGATAGCGGGGGGGCCAATGAGCAGTTCTTC.

This clone was recorded a few times. Written as DNA, the CDR3 is TGTGCCTGGAGTCATGGGGGGTTCGGGGAATCGAGATCTGGGGCCAACGTCCTGACTTTC. This sequence encodes CAWSHGGFGESRSGANVLTF. The chain has TRBV30 and TRBJ2-6, with a weak D call TRBD2 (6 bases). V gave up 2 bases and J gave up 1 base, with 24 bases separating them. The CDR3 contains 20 residues. The germline V gene has CDR1 GTSNPN and CDR2 SVGIG (reference sequence).

The rearrangement uses TRBV4-1 and TRBJ2-7, with D tentatively TRBD2 (5 bases). V was cut by 0 bases and J by 6 bases, with 15 bases left in between. The CDR3 totals 15 residues. Germline CDR1 is MGHRA and CDR2 is YSYEKL. This chain's CDR3 is CASSQDHSRVREQYF. CDR3 coding DNA: TGCGCCAGCAGCCAAGATCATTCGAGGGTTCGCGAGCAGTACTTC.

The rearrangement uses TRBV27 and TRBJ1-2; D unresolved. Germline V gene data show CDR1 as MNHEY and CDR2 as SMNVEV (reference sequence). CDR3 length equals 13 residues. The ends were cut back, 8 bases at V and 1 base at J, with 11 bases in the middle. In DNA, the CDR3 is TGTGCCAGCGGAGGGTGGAGTAACTATGGCTACACCTTC. Encoded protein: CASGGWSNYGYTF.

The chain recombines TRBV6-1 with TRBJ2-7; D uncertain. CDR3 length: 11 residues. Germline loops: CDR1 MNHNS, CDR2 SASEGT. V was pared by 11 bases and J by 5 bases, with 13 bases between. CDR3 protein: CAPVTRNEQYF. In DNA, the CDR3 is TGTGCCCCAGTTACGAGGAACGAGCAGTACTTC.

V is TRBV2 and J is TRBJ1-2; 7 nucleotides match TRBD1. J lost 7 bases, V lost 8 bases, and 13 bases had no gene match. The CDR3 covers 14 residues. The germline gives CDR1 SNHLY, CDR2 FYNNEI. The CDR3 DNA follows: TGTGCCAGCCACGGGCAGGGGGTGTCGAGTGGCTACACCTTC. Its translation is CASHGQGVSSGYTF.